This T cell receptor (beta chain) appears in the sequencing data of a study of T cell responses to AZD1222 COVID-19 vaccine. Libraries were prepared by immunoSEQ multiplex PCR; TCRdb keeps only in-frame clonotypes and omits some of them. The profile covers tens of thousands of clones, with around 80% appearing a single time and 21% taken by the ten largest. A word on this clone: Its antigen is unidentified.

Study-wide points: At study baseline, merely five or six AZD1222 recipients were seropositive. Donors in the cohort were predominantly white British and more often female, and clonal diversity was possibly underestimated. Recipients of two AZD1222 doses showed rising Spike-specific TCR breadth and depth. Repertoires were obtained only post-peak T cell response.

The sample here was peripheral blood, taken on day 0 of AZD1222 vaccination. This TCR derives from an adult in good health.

The CDR3 loop reads CATPDSRTGELFF. In DNA form, the CDR3 reads TGTGCCACCCCAGACAGCCGAACCGGGGAGCTGTTTTTT. This chain joins TRBV28 and TRBJ2-2, with D possibly TRBD1 on 5 matching bases. The CDR3 runs to 13 residues. With 10 bases removed from V and 5 bases from J, the gap between germline ends came to 14 bases. Germline CDR1 is MDHEN and CDR2 is SYDVKM.